One T cell receptor beta chain is described in this entry. Antigen specificity is unknown. This specimen belongs to a study of cytomegalovirus exposure and HLA in healthy donors. Whole-study results and caveats: Later work associated around 18,000 TCR beta sequences with HLA alleles at 0.05 false discovery rate.

Donors sampled were nominally healthy, though unrecorded immune exposures were likely. Amplification used 60 Vbeta primers and 13 Jbeta primers. Assay used: immunoSEQ multiplex PCR; TCRdb lists only in-frame clones, some missing. The specimen's table records more than 130,000 clones. This receptor was identified in a man aged 40-49 years in good health and CMV-seronegative. The source material was PBMCs.

The CDR3 DNA is TGCAGCGCAGCCAAAGGGGGCAGGGTGGCCTACGAGCAGTACTTC. Translation gives CSAAKGGRVAYEQYF. This sequence joins TRBV29-1 and TRBJ2-7; TRBD1 agrees at 7 bases. Trimming at V came to 7 bases and at J to 2 bases, leaving 14 bases not matched to a gene. This CDR3 region has 15 residues. Germline-derived CDR1 and CDR2 are SQVTM and ANQGSEA.